The rows below give T cell receptor beta chains drawn from one sample of a study of cytomegalovirus exposure and HLA in healthy donors. Sequencing was performed with immunoSEQ multiplex PCR; in TCRdb, only in-frame clones are kept and a portion is missing. Its table records about 200,000 clones. The specimen was PBMCs. The receptor source for this set is a boy younger than 18 in good health and CMV-seronegative. CDR3s leave out the opening cysteine and the closing phenylalanine or tryptophan. Fields, in order: J gene, CDR3 length, V gene, CDR3 protein.

>TRBJ1-4|13|TRBV29-1
SVEVNSGGSEKLF
>TRBJ2-3|12|TRBV19
ASSIRGLADTQY
>TRBJ2-7|15|TRBV28
ASSTSHSTEFSYEQY
>TRBJ1-2|11|TRBV7-3
ASSTAGGDGYT
>TRBJ1-2|12|TRBV7-9
ASSPGGASEGYT
>TRBJ2-1|12|TRBV2
ASSARGPYNEQF
>TRBJ2-6|16|TRBV14
ASSQGAGRWSGANVLT
>TRBJ2-1|14|TRBV19
ASSRTGGVAYNEQF
>TRBJ1-2|11|TRBV11-2
ASSLVTGDRYT
>TRBJ1-5|15|TRBV27
ASSSVWGVEEDQPQH
>TRBJ2-3|14|TRBV7-3
ASSLGTNPPSDTQY
>TRBJ1-1|13|TRBV4-1
ASSQKQGMGIEAF
>TRBJ1-3|12|TRBV30
AWNLEPAGNTIY
>TRBJ2-3|16|TRBV5-1
ASSLGLVASGGTDTQY
>TRBJ2-7|12|TRBV30
AWSTGIPSYEQY
>TRBJ1-1|10|TRBV5-6
ASSLRTHEAF
>TRBJ1-5|12|TRBV19
ASSIQGGRQPQH
>TRBJ2-7|11|TRBV27
ASSPDLEYEQY
>TRBJ2-2|12|TRBV29-1
SVSGGALTGELF
>TRBJ1-5|13|TRBV2
ASKRGQHSNQPQH
>TRBJ1-2|11|TRBV6-6
ASSADRSYGYT
>TRBJ2-7|12|TRBV7-9
ASSFPGQSYEQY
>-|13|TRBV6-1
ASSVAPRVSYEQY
>TRBJ1-6|13|TRBV2
ASDGAAPYNSPLH
>TRBJ2-2|10|TRBV30
AWTANTGELF
>TRBJ1-2|13|TRBV27
ASRRPTGAGYGYT
>TRBJ2-5|14|TRBV10-3
AISESGTSGQETQY
>TRBJ2-3|13|TRBV4-2
ASSPDTDRGSTQY
>TRBJ1-1|12|TRBV7-8
ASSPRTGHRGAF
>TRBJ2-6|13|TRBV6-5
ASSYTRSGANVLT
>TRBJ1-5|18|TRBV11-2
ASSLESRISDLIRGQPQH
>TRBJ2-1|13|TRBV5-1
ASSLGPTGYNEQF
>TRBJ1-5|11|TRBV2
ASSGDRDKPQH
>TRBJ2-3|13|TRBV28
ASSLSSGGTDTQY
>TRBJ2-7|10|TRBV30
AWTGGTYEQY
>TRBJ2-7|11|TRBV29-1
SVFDVGSYEQY
>TRBJ1-2|11|TRBV7-9
ASSIDRAYGYT
>TRBJ2-1|12|TRBV28
ASRASGGDNEQF
>TRBJ1-2|11|TRBV19
ASSAPGKYGYT